Shown below are 20 T cell receptor beta chains from a single sample sequenced in a study of blood T cells in healthy people across ages. Alongside a J-beta primer mix, a sample-barcoded 5' primer served in a second PCR lasting roughly 6 to 11 cycles. Each CDR3 protein gets one entry after TCRdb re-called the 5' RACE reads with MiXCR. The data contain roughly 500,000 distinct CDR3 sequences, 27% of them singletons. Source material: blood. The receptors shown here come from a woman in her 70s in good health.

The table lists this clonotype with a few counts. The chain recombines TRBV20-1 with TRBJ1-6, with D maybe TRBD1 (5 bases). The V gene's germline CDR1 is DFQATT and CDR2 SNEGSKA (reference sequence). The CDR3 length is 14 residues. V was clipped by 0 bases and J by 8 bases, with 11 bases between them. CDR3 sequence (DNA): TGCAGTGCTAGAGATAGGGCAGGGTATTCACCCCTCCACTTT. Its translation: CSARDRAGYSPLHF.

This clonotype showed up just once. The chain employs TRBV2 and TRBJ2-7; 9 bases line up with TRBD1. Germline CDR1 reads SNHLY; CDR2 reads FYNNEI. With 10 bases clipped from V and 4 bases from J, the junction kept 11 bases outside the gene matches. This CDR3 is 14 amino acids long. The CDR3 bases are TGTGCCACCCATACCGGGACAGGGAGATACGAGCAGTACTTC. It codes for CATHTGTGRYEQYF. The full variable domain, completed using reference TRBV2 and TRBJ2-7, is EPEVTQTPSHQVTQMGQEVILRCVPISNHLYFYWYRQILGQKVEFLVSFYNNEISEKSEIFDDQFSVERPDGSNFTLKIRSTKLEDSAMYFCATHTGTGRYEQYFGPGTRLTVT.

This chain connects TRBV11-2 to TRBJ2-4, with 8 bases identical to TRBD2. This CDR3 comprises 15 residues. Germline trimming cut 4 bases from V and 6 bases from J; bases unmatched to any gene: 8. From germline, CDR1 is SGHAT and CDR2 FQNNGV. CDR3 amino acids: CASSSGGAGGNIQYF. The CDR3 DNA follows: TGTGCCAGCAGCTCCGGAGGGGCGGGGGGAAACATTCAGTACTTC.

The V call is TRBV20-1, the J call TRBJ2-1; 7 positions agree with TRBD1. The CDR3 is made up of 15 amino acids. Per germline, CDR1 DFQATT and CDR2 SNEGSKA (reference sequence). J lost 10 bases, V lost 1 base, and 13 bases had no gene match. The CDR3 sequence is CSARVEARRGREQFF. The CDR3 bases are TGCAGTGCTAGAGTTGAGGCGAGAAGGGGGCGGGAGCAGTTCTTC.

This clonotype was seen more than once but under ten times. The genes are TRBV5-1 and TRBJ1-4; a weak D match, TRBD1 (6 bases). Germline CDR1 SGHRS, CDR2 YFSETQ. The CDR3 is 14 amino acids. V was clipped by 3 bases and J by 6 bases, with 12 bases between them. The CDR3 sequence: CASSYQGQDEKLFF. Here the CDR3 DNA reads TGCGCCAGCAGCTACCAGGGGCAGGATGAAAAACTGTTTTTT.

This chain connects TRBV12-3 or TRBV12-4 to TRBJ2-7; the match to TRBD1 covers 11 bases. The CDR3 extends over 16 amino acids. V trimming: 4 bases; J trimming: 2 bases; junction bases outside the gene matches: 7. CDR3 nucleotide sequence: TGTGCCAGCAGTTCCGGGGGGACAGGGGGGACCTACGAGCAGTACTTC. This encodes CASSSGGTGGTYEQYF.

This rearrangement joins TRBV20-1 to TRBJ2-7; unclear D gene. The DNA end lines up better with TRBJ2-1; the J call may be wrong. The V gene's germline CDR1 is DFQATT and CDR2 SNEGSKA (reference sequence). This CDR3 region has 13 residues. In nucleotides, the CDR3 is TGCAGTGCTACCTCCCTAAGGAGTCGTGAGCAGTTCTTC. Translated: CSATSLRSREQFF.

This clonotype was seen only a few times. The conserved phenylalanine or tryptophan normally closing the CDR3 is absent here, so this likely arose from a read error. The CDR3 sequence is CAISGLGNEQFL. The CDR3 region has the DNA TGTGCCATCAGTGGATTAGGCAATGAGCAGTTCCTC. This chain joins TRBV10-3 and TRBJ2-5; no clear D gene. TRBJ2-1 explains the end of the DNA better; the J call may be wrong. Germline CDR1 ENHRY, CDR2 SYGVKD. The CDR3 has 12 residues.

This clonotype was counted between two and nine times. V is TRBV7-2 and J is TRBJ2-3; D is perhaps TRBD1 (5 bases). The CDR3 is made up of 12 amino acids. Trimming left V 5 bases short and J 11 bases short, with 14 bases between. Looked up from germline, CDR1 is SGHTA and CDR2 is FQGNSA. CDR3: CASSSDSLLQYF. The CDR3, as DNA: TGTGCCAGCAGCAGCGACAGCCTCCTGCAGTATTTT.

The V gene is TRBV5-1, the J gene TRBJ1-4; D unclear. CDR1 SGHRS and CDR2 YFSETQ come from the germline V gene. This CDR3 is 14 amino acids long. Trimming left V 3 bases short and J 4 bases short, with 10 bases between. This CDR3 is CASSSDPHNEKLFF. The DNA of the CDR3 is TGCGCCAGCAGCTCGGACCCACATAATGAAAAACTGTTTTTT.

This rearrangement joins TRBV12-3 or TRBV12-4 to TRBJ2-1; either TRBD1 or TRBD2 may supply D (6 bases each). The CDR3 has 13 residues. With 2 bases removed from V and 10 bases from J, the gap between germline ends came to 12 bases. The CDR3 nucleotides read TGTGCCAGCAGTTTATCCGGGGGCCTGGAGCAGTTCTTC. Amino acids: CASSLSGGLEQFF.

This clonotype has only a few counts. The J gene is TRBJ2-3, the V gene TRBV12-3 or TRBV12-4; 9 bases are shared with TRBD1. The CDR3 extends over 17 amino acids. V gave up 1 base and J gave up 3 bases; unmatched junction bases: 8. Here the CDR3 reads CASSLGTPGQGTDTQYF. CDR3 in DNA: TGTGCCAGCAGTTTAGGTACCCCGGGACAGGGAACAGATACGCAGTATTTT.

J is TRBJ2-5 and V is TRBV5-1; D not certain. V lost 1 base to trimming and J lost 4 bases, with 14 bases between them. Germline loops: CDR1 SGHRS, CDR2 YFSETQ. The CDR3 is 15 residues long. As DNA, the CDR3 is TGCGCCAGCAGCTTGAGTTCCCCGGAACGAGAGACCCAGTACTTC. Its protein product is CASSLSSPERETQYF.

This clonotype was seen more than once but under ten times. The chain couples TRBV4-2 to TRBJ2-1; 9 bases align to TRBD2. Near its end, the DNA agrees better with TRBJ2-7, so the J call may be wrong. In germline, CDR1 is LGHNA, CDR2 YNFKEQ. The CDR3 is 16 residues long. This CDR3 reads CASSQAPVAGVGEQYF. CDR3 coding DNA: TGTGCCAGCAGCCAAGCCCCGGTAGCGGGGGTAGGCGAGCAGTACTTC.

This clonotype was counted only a few times. The chain recombines TRBV6-2 or TRBV6-3 with TRBJ1-2; 7 nucleotides align to TRBD1. Germline CDR1 MNHEY, CDR2 SVGEGT. The CDR3 is 13 residues long. With 6 bases clipped from V and 7 bases from J, the junction kept 8 bases outside the gene matches. The CDR3 coding sequence is TGTGCCAGCAGCCAATCGGGACAGAGTGGCTACACCTTC. Protein product: CASSQSGQSGYTF.

This chain joins TRBV5-1 and TRBJ2-7, with D possibly being TRBD1 or TRBD2 (5 bases each). The germline V gene encodes CDR1 SGHRS and CDR2 YFSETQ. V lost 4 bases, J lost 2 bases, and 19 bases lay in between. The CDR3 is made up of 16 amino acids. CDR3 bases: TGCGCCAGCAGCGTCGAGGGGCAGCCCGCCGCCTACGAGCAGTACTTC. It yields the protein CASSVEGQPAAYEQYF.

The chain has TRBV7-2 and TRBJ2-7, with 7 bases that match TRBD1. The junction had 5 bases not matched to a gene; V was cut back by 1 base and J by 2 bases. CDR1 and CDR2 from the germline V gene are SGHTA and FQGNSA. The CDR3 covers 15 residues. The CDR3 spells CASSLEPGQPYEQYF. CDR3 bases: TGTGCCAGCAGCTTAGAGCCGGGACAGCCCTACGAGCAGTACTTC. The full variable domain, completed using reference TRBV7-2 and TRBJ2-7, is GAGVSQSPSNKVTEKGKDVELRCDPISGHTALYWYRQSLGQGLEFLIYFQGNSAPDKSGLPSDRFSAERTGGSVSTLTIQRTQQEDSAVYLCASSLEPGQPYEQYFGPGTRLTVT.

This clonotype has more than one count but fewer than ten. The V call is TRBV20-1, the J call TRBJ2-2; D remains ambiguous. The ends were cut back, 0 bases at V and 2 bases at J, with 4 bases in the middle. The CDR3 sequence is 13 residues long. The V gene's germline CDR1 is DFQATT and CDR2 SNEGSKA (reference sequence). CDR3 residues: CSARDPNTGELFF. The DNA of the CDR3 is TGCAGTGCTAGAGACCCTAACACCGGGGAGCTGTTTTTT.

This chain joins TRBV6-1 and TRBJ2-1, with D possibly being TRBD2 (7 bases). Germline values: CDR1 MNHNS, CDR2 SASEGT. The V gene lost 2 bases and the J gene lost 2 bases, with 13 bases spanning the gap. This CDR3 region has 16 residues. CDR3 DNA: TGTGCCAGCAGTGAATTCGGGGGGACAACCTACAATGAGCAGTTCTTC. Its protein product is CASSEFGGTTYNEQFF.

The J gene is TRBJ2-3, the V gene TRBV5-1; tentatively, D is TRBD1 or TRBD2 (5 bases each). With 3 bases removed from V and 0 bases from J, the gap between germline ends came to 14 bases. This CDR3 contains 16 residues. Germline CDR1 SGHRS, CDR2 YFSETQ. As DNA, the CDR3 is TGCGCCAGCAGCTCGACGAGGGGCCCTAGCACAGATACGCAGTATTTT. This encodes CASSSTRGPSTDTQYF.